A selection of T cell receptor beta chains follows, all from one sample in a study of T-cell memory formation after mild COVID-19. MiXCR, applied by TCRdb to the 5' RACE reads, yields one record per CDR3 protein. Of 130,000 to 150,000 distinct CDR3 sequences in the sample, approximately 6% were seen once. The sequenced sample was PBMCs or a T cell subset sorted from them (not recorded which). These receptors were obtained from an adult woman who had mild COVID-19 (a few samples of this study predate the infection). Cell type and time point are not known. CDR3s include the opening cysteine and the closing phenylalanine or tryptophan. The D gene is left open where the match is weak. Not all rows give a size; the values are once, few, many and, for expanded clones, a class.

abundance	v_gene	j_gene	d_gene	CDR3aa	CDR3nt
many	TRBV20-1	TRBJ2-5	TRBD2	CSARDSTSGSLETQYF	TGCAGTGCTAGAGATTCGACTAGCGGGAGTTTGGAGACCCAGTACTTC
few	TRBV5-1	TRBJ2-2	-	CASSLVGGVNTGELFF	TGCGCCAGCAGCTTGGTGGGAGGAGTGAACACCGGGGAGCTGTTTTTT
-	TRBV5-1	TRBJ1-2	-	CASSLGGSSGYGYTF	TGCGCCAGCAGCTTGGGAGGATCAAGCGGCTATGGCTACACCTTC
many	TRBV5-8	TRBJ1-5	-	CASSFNQPQHF	TGTGCCAGCAGCTTTAATCAGCCCCAGCATTTT
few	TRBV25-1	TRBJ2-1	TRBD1	CASSRDSSGNNEQFF	TGTGCCAGCAGTCGGGACAGTTCAGGGAACAATGAGCAGTTCTTC
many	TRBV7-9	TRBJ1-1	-	CASSLLDRRMNTEAFF	TGTGCCAGCAGCCTCCTGGACCGCCGCATGAACACTGAAGCTTTCTTT
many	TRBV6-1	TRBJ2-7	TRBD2	CASSGRGGRLTYEQYF	TGTGCCAGCAGTGGTAGGGGAGGGAGGCTCACCTACGAGCAGTACTTC
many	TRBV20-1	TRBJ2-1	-	CSAPTSRWNNEQFF	TGCAGTGCCCCCACTTCACGGTGGAACAATGAGCAGTTCTTC
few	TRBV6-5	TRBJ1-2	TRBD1	CASKGAAHGYTF	TGTGCCAGCAAGGGGGCAGCCCATGGCTACACCTTC
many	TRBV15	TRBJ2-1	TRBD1	CATSIWGQGSYNEQFF	TGTGCCACCAGCATTTGGGGACAGGGCTCCTACAATGAGCAGTTCTTC
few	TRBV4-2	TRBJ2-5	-	CASSQTGRETQYF	TGTGCCAGCAGCCAAACGGGTCGGGAGACCCAGTACTTC
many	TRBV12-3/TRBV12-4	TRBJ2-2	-	CAGAVNTGELFF	TGTGCCGGAGCGGTGAACACCGGGGAGCTGTTTTTT
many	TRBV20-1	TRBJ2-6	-	CSADQLSGANVLTF	TGCAGTGCTGATCAACTTTCTGGGGCCAACGTCCTGACTTTC
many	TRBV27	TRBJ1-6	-	CASSLRGVDNSPLHF	TGTGCCAGCAGTTTAAGAGGTGTGGATAATTCACCCCTCCACTTT
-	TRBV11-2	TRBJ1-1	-	CASSSQGQSNTEAFF	TGTGCCAGCAGCTCCCAAGGACAGTCGAACACTGAAGCTTTCTTT
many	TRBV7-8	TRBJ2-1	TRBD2	CASSLERGRGGNEQFF	TGTGCCAGCAGCTTAGAGCGGGGGCGCGGAGGGAATGAGCAGTTCTTC
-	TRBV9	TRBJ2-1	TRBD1	CASNSPRDRGVSYNEQFF	TGTGCCAGCAACTCACCCCGGGACAGGGGGGTGTCCTACAATGAGCAGTTCTTC
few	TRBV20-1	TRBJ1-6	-	CSARDSQVVNSPLHF	TGCAGTGCTAGGGACTCCCAGGTGGTAAATTCACCCCTCCACTTT
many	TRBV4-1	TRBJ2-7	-	CASSQNPSPVDEQYF	TGCGCCAGCAGCCAAAATCCAAGTCCTGTGGACGAGCAGTACTTC
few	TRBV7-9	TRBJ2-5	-	CASRTQGQETQYF	TGTGCCAGCAGAACCCAGGGGCAAGAGACCCAGTACTTC
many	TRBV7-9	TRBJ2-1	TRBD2	CASSSIGRAGSPLNEQFF	TGTGCCAGCAGCTCCATCGGGAGAGCGGGATCTCCTCTGAATGAGCAGTTCTTC
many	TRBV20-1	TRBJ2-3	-	CSARDLKQFTDTQYF	TGCAGTGCTAGAGATCTTAAACAGTTCACAGATACGCAGTATTTT
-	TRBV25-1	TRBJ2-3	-	CASSESSGLRTDTQYF	TGTGCCAGCAGTGAATCTTCGGGACTTCGCACAGATACGCAGTATTTT
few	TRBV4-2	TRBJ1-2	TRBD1	CASSQDFMVAGTGARYTF	TGTGCCAGCAGCCAAGATTTTATGGTCGCGGGGACAGGGGCTCGCTACACCTTC
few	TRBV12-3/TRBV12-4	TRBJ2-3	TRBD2	CASRPIAGGPTDTQYF	TGTGCCAGCAGGCCGATAGCGGGAGGGCCGACAGATACGCAGTATTTT
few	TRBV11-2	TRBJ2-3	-	CASSLVTGSKSDTQYF	TGTGCCAGCAGCTTAGTTACAGGGTCGAAGTCAGATACGCAGTATTTT
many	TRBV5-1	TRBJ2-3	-	CASSLAPWTTDTQYF	TGCGCCAGCAGCTTGGCCCCTTGGACCACAGATACGCAGTATTTT
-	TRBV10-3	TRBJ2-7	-	CAPLRPPGPLYSYEQYF	TGTGCCCCCTTGAGGCCTCCGGGACCCCTTTACTCCTACGAGCAGTACTTC
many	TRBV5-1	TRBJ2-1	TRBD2	CASSLLLTSGSGNEQFF	TGCGCCAGCAGCTTGTTGCTAACTAGCGGGAGTGGCAATGAGCAGTTCTTC
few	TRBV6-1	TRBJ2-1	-	CASSRTTVYNEQFF	TGTGCCAGCAGTAGGACGACCGTATACAATGAGCAGTTCTTC
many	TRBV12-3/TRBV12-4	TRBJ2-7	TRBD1	CASSPSGDRIRSGEQYF	TGTGCCAGCAGCCCGAGTGGGGACAGAATTCGATCGGGCGAGCAGTACTTC
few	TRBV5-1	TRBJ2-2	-	CASSPSSGVNTGELFF	TGCGCCAGCAGTCCCTCATCGGGTGTTAACACCGGGGAGCTGTTTTTT
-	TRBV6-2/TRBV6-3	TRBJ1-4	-	CASSYGHSRATNEKLFF	TGTGCCAGCAGTTACGGGCACAGCCGAGCAACTAATGAAAAACTGTTTTTT
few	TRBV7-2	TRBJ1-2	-	CASSLDLRQAGTYGYTF	TGTGCCAGCAGCTTAGACCTTCGGCAGGCGGGGACCTATGGCTACACCTTC
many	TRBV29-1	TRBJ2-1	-	CSVGVAGTSSYNEQFF	TGCAGCGTTGGAGTGGCGGGCACGAGCTCCTACAATGAGCAGTTCTTC
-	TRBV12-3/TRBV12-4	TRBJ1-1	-	CASSPDRRGTEAFF	TGTGCCAGCAGCCCGGACAGACGAGGCACTGAAGCTTTCTTT
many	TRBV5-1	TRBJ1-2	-	CASRIERHGYTF	TGCGCCAGCAGGATCGAGCGGCACGGCTACACCTTC
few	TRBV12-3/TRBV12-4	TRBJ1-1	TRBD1	CASRSTGIGTEAFF	TGTGCCAGCAGGTCGACAGGGATCGGCACTGAAGCTTTCTTT
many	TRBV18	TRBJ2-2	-	CASSQIGTYRRQAGELFF	TGTGCCAGCTCACAGATCGGGACTTACCGTCGGCAGGCCGGGGAGCTGTTTTTT
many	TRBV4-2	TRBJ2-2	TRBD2	CASSPAGLAGGVRDTGELFF	TGTGCCAGCAGCCCGGCTGGACTAGCGGGAGGCGTCAGGGACACCGGGGAGCTGTTTTTT
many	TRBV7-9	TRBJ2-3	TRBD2	CASSLAGAHTDTQYF	TGTGCCAGCAGCCTAGCGGGGGCCCACACAGATACGCAGTATTTT
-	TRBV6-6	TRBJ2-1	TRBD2	CASSFESIAGTSGSRRQFF	TGTGCCAGCAGTTTCGAAAGTATAGCCGGGACTAGCGGGAGTCGTCGGCAGTTCTTC
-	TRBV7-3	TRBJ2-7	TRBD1	CASSPGTGAEQYF	TGTGCCAGCAGCCCCGGGACAGGGGCCGAGCAGTACTTC
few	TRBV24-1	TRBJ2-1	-	CATSDKSRGLSYNEQFF	TGTGCCACCAGTGATAAATCGAGAGGGCTCTCCTACAATGAGCAGTTCTTC
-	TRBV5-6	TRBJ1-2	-	CASSLAPAVGYTF	TGTGCCAGCAGCTTGGCCCCTGCGGTAGGCTACACCTTC
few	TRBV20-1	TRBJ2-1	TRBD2	CSANTLAGRSYNEQFF	TGCAGTGCTAACACACTAGCGGGCCGCTCCTACAATGAGCAGTTCTTC
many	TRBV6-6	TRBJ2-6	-	CASLVQGTGANVLTF	TGTGCCAGCCTAGTCCAGGGAACTGGGGCCAACGTCCTGACTTTC
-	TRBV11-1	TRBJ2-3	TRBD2	CASQRLAGMDTQYF	TGTGCCAGCCAGCGGCTAGCGGGAATGGATACGCAGTATTTT
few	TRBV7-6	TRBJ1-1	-	CASSLSGRGTEAFF	TGTGCCAGCAGCCTCTCAGGTAGAGGGACTGAAGCTTTCTTT
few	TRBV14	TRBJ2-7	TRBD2	CASSRGLGSYEQYF	TGTGCCAGCAGCCGGGGACTAGGATCCTACGAGCAGTACTTC
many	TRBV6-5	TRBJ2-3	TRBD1	CASSYSFRDSKADTQYF	TGTGCCAGCAGTTACTCGTTCCGGGACAGTAAGGCAGATACGCAGTATTTT
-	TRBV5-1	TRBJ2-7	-	CASTWGLENDEQYF	TGCGCCAGCACCTGGGGCTTGGAAAACGACGAGCAGTACTTC
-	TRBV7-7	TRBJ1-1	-	CASSLGAGNTFF	TGTGCCAGCAGCTTAGGGGCCGGGAACACTTTCTTT